This passage covers 18 T cell receptor beta chains from one sample sequenced in a study of CD8 T cells in ankylosing spondylitis. Study-level findings and limits: A TCR beta motif made of under 10 highly homologous variants seemed typical of ankylosing spondylitis blood.

Their antigen targets remain unknown. TCRdb re-called the 5' RACE reads through MiXCR, storing one row per CDR3 protein. The data show about 440,000 distinct CDR3 sequences, over 15% seen once. Sequenced sample: blood, either unsorted or a sorted T cell fraction (not recorded which). The receptors were sampled from a male donor with ankylosing spondylitis.

This clonotype was seen ten or more times. The CDR3 DNA is TGTGCCAGCAGCCCGACCGGGACGAAGAACACTGAAGCTTTCTTT. This codes for CASSPTGTKNTEAFF. The rearrangement links TRBV12-3 or TRBV12-4 to TRBJ1-1; D might be TRBD1 (5 bases). The CDR3 covers 15 residues. Trimming removed 6 bases from V and 1 base from J, with 15 bases in between.

This clonotype was counted a few times. The V and J genes are TRBV9 and TRBJ2-2, with D uncertain. The V gene's germline CDR1 is SGDLS and CDR2 YYNGEE. The CDR3 is 13 amino acids. The germline V and J ends were trimmed by 0 bases and 7 bases, with 7 bases remaining between them. The CDR3 coding sequence is TGTGCCAGCAGCGTAGCAGTTCGCGGGGAGCTGTTTTTT. It codes for CASSVAVRGELFF.

This clonotype has just a few counts. The rearrangement uses TRBV2 and TRBJ2-3; weak D call: TRBD2 (5 bases). The CDR3 extends over 13 amino acids. Germline V gene lookup returns CDR1 SNHLY and CDR2 FYNNEI. V lost 9 bases and J 2 bases, leaving 12 bases between the germline ends. The DNA for the CDR3 is TGTGCCAGTACTAGGCGTAACACAGATACGCAGTATTTT. Amino acids: CASTRRNTDTQYF.

The chain recombines TRBV12-1 with TRBJ1-1. TRBV12-1 is noted as a pseudogene. This CDR3 spans 15 amino acids. CDR3 region: CASSSIVGGRTEAFF. The DNA for the CDR3 is TGTGCCAGCAGCTCTATAGTAGGAGGGAGGACTGAAGCTTTCTTT.

V gene TRBV4-1 combines with J gene TRBJ1-4; TRBD1 aligns across 7 bases. In germline, CDR1 is MGHRA, CDR2 YSYEKL. Trimming at V came to 6 bases and at J to 5 bases, leaving 6 bases not matched to a gene. The CDR3 is 14 amino acids. CDR3 sequence reads: CASRTGTENEKLFF. In nucleotides, the CDR3 is TGCGCCAGCAGGACCGGGACAGAGAATGAAAAACTGTTTTTT.

This chain joins TRBV6-2 or TRBV6-3 and TRBJ1-6; D gene unclear. Between the trimmed V and J ends, which lost 6 bases and 8 bases, there was a span of 20 bases. The CDR3 runs 16 residues. The germline CDR1 and CDR2 sequences are MNHEY and SVGEGT. The CDR3, as DNA: TGTGCCAGCAGCCCTCGAGCCCGGCCAGTGGATTCACCCCTCCACTTT. Protein product: CASSPRARPVDSPLHF.

This clonotype was detected a few times. This chain links TRBV28 with TRBJ2-1; the match to TRBD1 covers 9 bases. Germline CDR1 reads MDHEN; CDR2 reads SYDVKM. J gave up 14 bases and V 5 bases, and 7 bases lay outside the gene matches. CDR3 length equals 12 residues. The CDR3 DNA reads as TGTGCCAGCAGTGTAGTCCGGGACAGGGAGTTCTTC. Its translation is CASSVVRDREFF.

This chain links TRBV4-1 with TRBJ2-1; TRBD1 is a possible D gene (6 bases). The CDR3 spans 14 residues. Deletions cut 1 base from V and 10 bases from J, with 14 bases between. Germline CDR1 is MGHRA and CDR2 is YSYEKL. The DNA of the CDR3 is TGCGCCAGCAGCCAAGGGACAGAGAGTGGGGAGCAGTTCTTC. Amino acid sequence: CASSQGTESGEQFF.

This clonotype occurred a few times. This chain connects TRBV14 to TRBJ2-1, with 13 positions matching TRBD2. The V and J ends lost 1 base and 0 bases, in that order; junction bases with no gene match: 12. Germline V gene sequence: CDR1 SGHDN, CDR2 FVKESK. This CDR3 has 21 residues. The CDR3 reads CASSQVRLAGGPRSSYNEQFF. CDR3 sequence (DNA): TGTGCCAGCAGCCAAGTAAGACTAGCGGGGGGCCCGCGGAGCTCCTACAATGAGCAGTTCTTC.

The rearrangement links TRBV29-1 to TRBJ2-2; D may be TRBD1 or TRBD2 (5 bases each). The CDR3 is made up of 13 amino acids. From germline, CDR1 is SQVTM and CDR2 ANQGSEA. The germline V and J ends were trimmed by 5 bases and 6 bases, with 13 bases remaining between them. The CDR3 loop is CSVPGTGAGELFF. For the CDR3, the DNA is TGCAGCGTTCCGGGGACCGGGGCCGGGGAGCTGTTTTTT.

This clonotype was found once. The V call is TRBV6-1, the J call TRBJ2-1; possible D gene TRBD1, 5 bases. Germline-derived CDR1 and CDR2 are MNHNS and SASEGT. V lost 6 bases and J 10 bases, leaving 16 bases between the germline ends. The CDR3 consists of 13 residues. The CDR3 spells CASSDPQGREQFF. CDR3 nucleotides: TGTGCCAGCAGCGACCCCCAGGGCCGGGAGCAGTTCTTC.

This clonotype was counted only a few times. V gene TRBV20-1 combines with J gene TRBJ2-7; 9 bases agree with TRBD2. V gave up 6 bases and J gave up 4 bases; unmatched junction bases: 10. The CDR3 covers 14 residues. CDR1 is DFQATT, CDR2 SNEGSKA, per germline (reference sequence). CDR3 DNA sequence: TGCAGTGCCGGCTCTAGCGGGAATACGTACGAGCAGTACTTC. Translating gives CSAGSSGNTYEQYF.

This clonotype was seen more than once but under ten times. This rearrangement joins TRBV10-3 to TRBJ2-2; D gene ambiguous. V was clipped by 0 bases and J by 1 base, with 6 bases between them. The CDR3 sequence is 15 residues long. Germline V gene data show CDR1 as ENHRY and CDR2 as SYGVKD. The CDR3 sequence is CAISESAGNTGELFF. CDR3 nucleotide sequence: TGTGCCATCAGTGAGTCCGCCGGGAACACCGGGGAGCTGTTTTTT.

The table lists this clonotype with a few counts. The chain recombines TRBV5-1 with TRBJ2-2; 8 bases line up with TRBD2. The V gene's germline CDR1 is SGHRS and CDR2 YFSETQ. V was clipped by 1 base and J by 0 bases; unmatched bases: 8. This CDR3 has 18 amino acids. CDR3 residues: CASSLLAGRTANTGELFF. The CDR3 nucleotides read TGCGCCAGCAGCTTGTTAGCGGGAAGGACCGCGAACACCGGGGAGCTGTTTTTT.

The sample holds many counts of this clonotype. The chain joins TRBV4-2 to TRBJ2-6, with 10 bases identical to TRBD2. Looked up from germline, CDR1 is LGHNA and CDR2 is YNFKEQ. With 1 base clipped from V and 1 base from J, the junction kept 7 bases outside the gene matches. The CDR3 contains 19 residues. CDR3 bases: TGTGCCAGCAGCCAAGCCCACCTTAGCGGGAGGTCTGGGGCCAACGTCCTGACTTTC. Translating gives CASSQAHLSGRSGANVLTF.

This clonotype has more than one count but fewer than ten. The chain recombines TRBV12-3 or TRBV12-4 with TRBJ1-2; 7 bases are a match to TRBD1. Trimming at V came to 5 bases and at J to 7 bases, leaving 10 bases not matched to a gene. The CDR3 runs to 14 residues. This chain's CDR3 is CASSPEATGFGYTF. The CDR3 DNA reads TGTGCCAGCAGTCCCGAGGCGACAGGGTTTGGCTACACCTTC.

This clonotype turned up a few times. The V and J genes are TRBV11-2 and TRBJ2-3; weak D call: TRBD2 (7 bases). The CDR3 totals 16 residues. Germline CDR1 SGHAT, CDR2 FQNNGV. Trimming took 1 base from V and 4 from J, leaving 15 bases between them. CDR3 sequence reads: CASSLVGGARADTQYF. The CDR3 bases are TGTGCCAGCAGCTTAGTTGGGGGGGCTAGGGCAGATACGCAGTATTTT.

The V call is TRBV12-3 or TRBV12-4, the J call TRBJ1-1; D might be TRBD1 (6 bases). The V end was cut by 5 bases, the J end by 2 bases, with 12 bases between. The CDR3 is made up of 14 amino acids. CDR3 DNA: TGTGCCAGCAGTCCCGTGACAGGAAACACTGAAGCTTTCTTT. It encodes CASSPVTGNTEAFF.